These 22 T cell receptor beta chains were sequenced from one sample in a study of vaccination effects on CD4 cells after COVID-19. Using viral peptide pools, the ViraFEST assay grew out antigen-specific CD4+ T cells prior to sequencing. Once cultured for 9 to 11 days, the cells underwent separation to obtain CD4+ T cells. Either the BNT162b2 or mRNA-1273 vaccine was given to participants in two doses. Libraries were prepared by immunoSEQ multiplex PCR; TCRdb keeps only in-frame clonotypes and omits some of them. The sample consists of approximately 83,000 clones, 60% to 80% of them appearing once. These receptors lack a known antigen. The sequences come from CD4+ T cells from PBMCs cultured with HCoV-OC43 spike peptides, collected after COVID-19 vaccination. Subset indicated: HCoV-OC43 spike overlapping peptide pool stimulation. These receptors were taken from a human donor who received a COVID-19 vaccine.

The chain links TRBV5-1 to TRBJ2-3; the D gene is possibly TRBD2 (5 bases). V lost 3 bases to trimming and J lost 3 bases, with 5 bases between them. Germline V lookup: CDR1 SGHRS, CDR2 YFSETQ. This CDR3 has 12 residues. As DNA, the CDR3 is TGCGCCAGCAGCTGGGAGACAGATACGCAGTATTTT. It yields the protein CASSWETDTQYF.

The chain links TRBV7-2 to TRBJ2-2; D perhaps matches TRBD1 (5 bases). Trimming removed 6 bases from V and 0 bases from J, with 11 bases in between. From germline, CDR1 is SGHTA and CDR2 FQGNSA. The CDR3 contains 15 residues. The CDR3, as DNA: TGTGCCAGCAGAGAGACAGTTACGAACACCGGGGAGCTGTTTTTT. Translation: CASRETVTNTGELFF.

This chain links TRBV3-1 (or the pseudogene TRBV3-2) with TRBJ1-1; tentatively, D is TRBD1 (6 bases). Germline assignment: CDR1 LGHDT and CDR2 YNNKEL (reference sequence). The V gene lost 4 bases and the J gene lost 4 bases, with 16 bases spanning the gap. CDR3 length: 15 residues. CDR3: CASSPYQGTSTEAFF. As DNA, the CDR3 is TGTGCCAGCAGCCCATATCAGGGGACGAGCACTGAAGCTTTCTTT.

The count of this clone is one. The gene calls are TRBV6-5 and TRBJ2-1, with 8 bases matching TRBD2. The V segment lost 0 bases and the J segment 8 bases; nucleotides outside the gene matches: 3. The germline V gene has CDR1 MNHEY and CDR2 SVGAGI. The CDR3 runs 14 residues. The CDR3 coding sequence is TGTGCCAGCAGTTACTCGGGGCGGGGGGATGAGCAGTTCTTC. Amino acids: CASSYSGRGDEQFF.

V gene TRBV4-1 combines with J gene TRBJ2-1, with 8 bases that match TRBD2. The germline V gene has CDR1 MGHRA and CDR2 YSYEKL. The CDR3 length is 12 residues. V dropped 2 bases and J dropped 12; count of bases not matched to a gene: 3. The CDR3 reads CASSQHGGGQFF. The DNA of the CDR3 is TGCGCCAGCAGCCAACACGGGGGGGGGCAGTTCTTC.

This chain uses TRBV10-3 with TRBJ2-5; 11 nucleotides match TRBD1. This CDR3 is built from 16 residues. V lost 3 bases to trimming and J lost 3 bases; unmatched junction nucleotides: 6. Germline values: CDR1 ENHRY, CDR2 SYGVKD. The CDR3, as DNA: TGTGCCATCAGTGATGAGGGGACAGGGGGAAAAGAGACCCAGTACTTC. It specifies CAISDEGTGGKETQYF.

Here the CDR3 DNA reads TGCAGCGCCGACGAAATACAGGGAGGGTATGGCTACACCTTC. It encodes CSADEIQGGYGYTF. The V and J genes are TRBV29-1 and TRBJ1-2; maybe TRBD1 (6 bases). The germline CDR1 and CDR2 sequences are SQVTM and ANQGSEA. Deletions cut 7 bases from V and 5 bases from J, with 20 bases between. The CDR3 contains 14 residues.

The chain employs TRBV2 and TRBJ2-3, with 9 bases that match TRBD2. The V gene's germline CDR1 is SNHLY and CDR2 FYNNEI. V trimming: 10 bases; J trimming: 5 bases; junction bases outside the gene matches: 19. The CDR3 has 17 residues. The CDR3 region is CATARAGGLPQQDTQYF. The CDR3 DNA reads as TGTGCCACCGCCCGCGCGGGGGGGCTACCCCAACAAGATACGCAGTATTTT. The full variable domain, completed using reference TRBV2 and TRBJ2-3, is EPEVTQTPSHQVTQMGQEVILRCVPISNHLYFYWYRQILGQKVEFLVSFYNNEISEKSEIFDDQFSVERPDGSNFTLKIRSTKLEDSAMYFCATARAGGLPQQDTQYFGPGTRLTVL.

The CDR3 sequence: CASSLLDTYEQYV. The CDR3 DNA sequence: TGTGCCAGCAGCTTGTTGGATACCTACGAGCAGTACGTC. The chain employs TRBV5-5 and TRBJ2-7, with unresolved D. CDR3 size: 13 residues. CDR1 SGHKS and CDR2 YYEKEE come from the germline V gene (reference sequence). Trimming took 1 base from V and 2 from J, leaving 7 bases between them.

This chain joins TRBV18 and TRBJ2-1; D perhaps matches TRBD2 (6 bases). This CDR3 spans 15 amino acids. With 2 bases removed from V and 0 bases from J, the gap between germline ends came to 8 bases. Germline values: CDR1 KGHSH, CDR2 LQKENI. In DNA form, the CDR3 reads TGTGCCAGCTCACCAGGGGGGTTCTCCTACAATGAGCAGTTCTTC. Its translation: CASSPGGFSYNEQFF.

The chain has TRBV6-1 and TRBJ1-2, with D possibly matching TRBD1 (5 bases). The CDR3 contains 13 residues. CDR1 and CDR2 from the germline V gene are MNHNS and SASEGT. V lost 2 bases and J lost 5, with 9 bases in between. The CDR3 sequence is CASSELGEYGYTF. CDR3 coding DNA: TGTGCCAGCAGTGAATTGGGGGAGTATGGCTACACCTTC.

The rearrangement links TRBV28 to TRBJ1-5, with a tentative D call TRBD1 (5 bases). Per the germline V gene, CDR1 is MDHEN and CDR2 is SYDVKM. CDR3 size: 14 residues. Between the trimmed V and J ends, which lost 3 bases and 2 bases, there was a span of 8 bases. CDR3 sequence: CASSLVRGNQPQHF. CDR3 nucleotides: TGTGCCAGCAGTTTGGTCAGGGGCAATCAGCCCCAGCATTTT.

The J gene is TRBJ2-1, the V gene TRBV13; TRBD1 is a possible D gene (6 bases). From germline, CDR1 is PRHDT and CDR2 FYEKMQ (reference sequence). Trimming pared 5 bases from V and 4 bases from J, leaving 12 bases between. The CDR3 covers 14 residues. CDR3 residues: CASSPQGGYNEQFF. The CDR3 coding sequence is TGTGCCAGCAGCCCACAGGGTGGGTACAATGAGCAGTTCTTC. The complete variable domain, with remaining parts taken from reference TRBV13 and TRBJ2-1, reads AAGVIQSPRHLIKEKRETATLKCYPIPRHDTVYWYQQGPGQDPQFLISFYEKMQSDKGSIPDRFSAQQFSDYHSELNMSSLELGDSALYFCASSPQGGYNEQFFGPGTRLTVL.

The chain employs TRBV19 and TRBJ2-3, with D perhaps TRBD1 (6 bases). The germline CDR1 and CDR2 sequences are LNHDA and SQIVND (reference sequence). The CDR3 is 15 residues long. V was pared by 5 bases and J by 5 bases, with 17 bases between. Here the CDR3 reads CASSDQGRNIDTQYF. CDR3 DNA: TGTGCCAGTAGTGATCAGGGGCGTAACATAGATACGCAGTATTTT.

The chain couples TRBV7-3 to TRBJ2-5; D possibly corresponds to TRBD2 (6 bases). This CDR3 region has 15 residues. V was trimmed by 1 base and J by 5 bases, leaving 14 bases between them. Looked up from germline, CDR1 is SGHTA and CDR2 is FQGTGA. CDR3 coding DNA: TGTGCCAGCAGCTTAAATGCCGGGGGTGGTGAGACCCAGTACTTC. It yields the protein CASSLNAGGGETQYF.

This clone has just a few counts. The V call is TRBV10-1, the J call TRBJ1-1, with no clear D. V was shortened by 4 bases and J by 2 bases, with 8 bases between the two germline ends. CDR3 size: 13 residues. From germline, CDR1 is WNHNN and CDR2 SYGVQD (reference sequence). Here the CDR3 DNA reads TGCGCCAGCAGTGCTATTGGAAACACTGAAGCTTTCTTT. This gives the protein CASSAIGNTEAFF.

This clone was observed once. The chain links TRBV6-2 or TRBV6-3 to TRBJ2-7; D remains unclear. V lost 0 bases, J lost 4 bases, and 7 bases lay in between. This CDR3 is 13 amino acids long. Germline assignment: CDR1 MNHEY and CDR2 SVGEGT. Here the CDR3 reads CASSYSARYEQYV. The CDR3 nucleotides are TGTGCCAGCAGTTACTCCGCGAGGTACGAGCAGTACGTC.

The gene calls are TRBV6-2 or TRBV6-3 and TRBJ1-2; 7 bases line up with TRBD1. CDR3 length: 13 residues. V gave up 5 bases and J gave up 8 bases; unmatched junction bases: 8. The germline V gene encodes CDR1 MNHEY and CDR2 SVGEGT. The CDR3 reads CASSTNRGPGYTF. The CDR3 DNA reads as TGTGCCAGCAGTACTAACAGGGGCCCGGGCTACACCTTC.

The chain couples TRBV5-1 to TRBJ2-3; TRBD2 agrees at 8 bases. There are 16 residues in the CDR3. Trimming at V came to 4 bases and at J to 0 bases, leaving 7 bases not matched to a gene. Per the germline V gene, CDR1 is SGHRS and CDR2 is YFSETQ. As DNA, the CDR3 is TGCGCCAGCAGCGGCTGGCGGGGGGCCAGCACAGATACGCAGTATTTT. Protein sequence: CASSGWRGASTDTQYF.

This clone came up once. V usage is TRBV10-1 and J usage is TRBJ2-3, with no clear D. The V gene's germline CDR1 is WNHNN and CDR2 SYGVQD (reference sequence). The V end was cut by 7 bases, the J end by 0 bases, with 8 bases between. CDR3 length: 13 amino acids. CDR3 bases: TGCGCCAGCAAGGCAGGCAGCACAGATACGCAGTATTTT. This sequence encodes CASKAGSTDTQYF.

The chain is built from TRBV12-3 or TRBV12-4 and TRBJ1-1; D may be TRBD1 (5 bases). Trimming stripped 2 bases from V and 4 bases from J, with 8 bases between. The CDR3 totals 13 residues. CDR3 coding DNA: TGTGCCAGCAGTTTACAGGGATTCACTGAAGCTTTCTTT. Its protein is CASSLQGFTEAFF.

This clone showed up just once. The rearrangement uses TRBV29-1 and TRBJ1-2; 9 bases are a match to TRBD1. In germline, CDR1 is SQVTM, CDR2 ANQGSEA. V trimming: 6 bases; J trimming: 8 bases; junction bases outside the gene matches: 10. This CDR3 spans 13 amino acids. Here the CDR3 reads CSVVQGAYQGYTF. Written as DNA, the CDR3 is TGCAGCGTGGTACAGGGGGCGTATCAGGGCTACACCTTC. Looking up the rest from reference TRBV29-1 and TRBJ1-2 gives the full variable domain: SAVISQKPSRDICQRGTSLTIQCQVDSQVTMMFWYRQQPGQSLTLIATANQGSEATYESGFVIDKFPISRPNLTFSTLTVSNMSPEDSSIYLCSVVQGAYQGYTFGSGTRLTVV.